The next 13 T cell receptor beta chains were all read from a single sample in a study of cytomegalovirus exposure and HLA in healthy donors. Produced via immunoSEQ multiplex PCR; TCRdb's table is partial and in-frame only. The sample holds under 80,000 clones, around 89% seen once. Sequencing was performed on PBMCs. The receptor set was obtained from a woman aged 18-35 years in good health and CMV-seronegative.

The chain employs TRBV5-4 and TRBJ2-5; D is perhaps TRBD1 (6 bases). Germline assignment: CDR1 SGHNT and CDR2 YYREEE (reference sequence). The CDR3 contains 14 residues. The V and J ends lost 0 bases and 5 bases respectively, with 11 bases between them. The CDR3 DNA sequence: TGTGCCAGCAGCTTGGGACAGGCCGGGGAGACCCAGTACTTC. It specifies CASSLGQAGETQYF.

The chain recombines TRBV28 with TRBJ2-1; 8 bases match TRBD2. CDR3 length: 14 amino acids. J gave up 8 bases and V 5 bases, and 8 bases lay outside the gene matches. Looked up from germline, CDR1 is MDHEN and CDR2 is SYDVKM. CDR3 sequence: CASSNQRELYEQFF. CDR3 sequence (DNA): TGTGCCAGCAGTAACCAGCGGGAGCTCTATGAGCAGTTCTTC.

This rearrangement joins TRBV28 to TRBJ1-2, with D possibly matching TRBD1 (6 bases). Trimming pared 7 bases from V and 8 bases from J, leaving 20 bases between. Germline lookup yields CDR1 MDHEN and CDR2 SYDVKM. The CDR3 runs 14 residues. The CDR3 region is CASTSGTPRRGYTF. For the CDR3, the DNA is TGTGCCAGCACCTCCGGGACACCTCGGCGGGGCTACACCTTC.

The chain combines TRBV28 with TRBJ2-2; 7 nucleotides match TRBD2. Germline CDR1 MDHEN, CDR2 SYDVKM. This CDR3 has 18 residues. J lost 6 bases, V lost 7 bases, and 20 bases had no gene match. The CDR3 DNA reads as TGTGCCAGCACCCAAGGACACGGGGTGTGGGGGGGTTCCGGGGAGCTGTTTTTT. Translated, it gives CASTQGHGVWGGSGELFF. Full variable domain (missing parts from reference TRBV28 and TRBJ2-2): DVKVTQSSRYLVKRTGEKVFLECVQDMDHENMFWYRQDPGLGLRLIYFSYDVKMKEKGDIPEGYSVSREKKERFSLILESASTNQTSMYLCASTQGHGVWGGSGELFFGEGSRLTVL.

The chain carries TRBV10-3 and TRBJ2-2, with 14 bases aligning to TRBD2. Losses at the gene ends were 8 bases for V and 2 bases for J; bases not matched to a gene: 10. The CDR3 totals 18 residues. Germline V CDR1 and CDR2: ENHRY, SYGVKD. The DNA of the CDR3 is TGTGCCATCGGGACCAGACTAGCGGGGGGGCGAAACACCGGGGAGCTGTTTTTT. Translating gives CAIGTRLAGGRNTGELFF.

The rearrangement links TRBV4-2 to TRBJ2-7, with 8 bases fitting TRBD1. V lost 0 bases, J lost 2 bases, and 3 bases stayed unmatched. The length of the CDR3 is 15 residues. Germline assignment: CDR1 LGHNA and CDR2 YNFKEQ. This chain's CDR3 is CASSQERTGPYEQYF. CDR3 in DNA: TGTGCCAGCAGCCAAGAGAGGACAGGGCCCTACGAGCAGTACTTC.

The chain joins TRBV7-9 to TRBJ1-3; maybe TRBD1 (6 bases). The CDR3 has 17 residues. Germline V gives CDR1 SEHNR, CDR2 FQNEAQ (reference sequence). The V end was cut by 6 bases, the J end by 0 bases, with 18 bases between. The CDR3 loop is CASRDTGYRSSGNTIYF. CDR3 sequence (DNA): TGTGCCAGCAGGGACACAGGGTACCGAAGCTCTGGAAACACCATATATTTT.

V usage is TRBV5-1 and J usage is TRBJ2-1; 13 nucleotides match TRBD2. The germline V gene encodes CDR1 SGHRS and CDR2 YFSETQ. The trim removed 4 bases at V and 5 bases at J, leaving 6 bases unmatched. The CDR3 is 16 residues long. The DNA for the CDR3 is TGCGCCAGCAGCCAGACTAGCGGGAGGAGTAACAATGAGCAGTTCTTC. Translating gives CASSQTSGRSNNEQFF.

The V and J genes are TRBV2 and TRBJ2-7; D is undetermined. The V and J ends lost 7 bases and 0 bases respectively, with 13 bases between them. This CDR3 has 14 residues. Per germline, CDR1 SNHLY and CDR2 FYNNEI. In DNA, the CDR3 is TGTGCCAGCATGCTTTCCCAGGTCTCCTACGAGCAGTACTTC. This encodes CASMLSQVSYEQYF.

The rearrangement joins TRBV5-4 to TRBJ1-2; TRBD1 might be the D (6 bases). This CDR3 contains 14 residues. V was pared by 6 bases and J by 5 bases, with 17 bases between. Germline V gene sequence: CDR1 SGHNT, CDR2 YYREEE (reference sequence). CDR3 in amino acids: CASTDDPGVYGYTF. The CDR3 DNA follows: TGTGCCAGCACGGATGATCCAGGGGTTTATGGCTACACCTTC. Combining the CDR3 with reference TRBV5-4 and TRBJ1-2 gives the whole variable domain ETGVTQSPTHLIKTRGQQVTLRCSSQSGHNTVSWYQQALGQGPQFIFQYYREEENGRGNFPPRFSGLQFPNYSSELNVNALELDDSALYLCASTDDPGVYGYTFGSGTRLTVV.

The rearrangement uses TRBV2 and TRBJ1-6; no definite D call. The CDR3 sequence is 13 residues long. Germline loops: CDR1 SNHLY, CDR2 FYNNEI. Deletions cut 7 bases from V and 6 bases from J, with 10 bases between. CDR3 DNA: TGTGCCAGCACAGGCAGCCTTAATTCACCCCTCCACTTT. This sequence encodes CASTGSLNSPLHF. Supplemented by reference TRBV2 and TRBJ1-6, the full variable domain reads EPEVTQTPSHQVTQMGQEVILRCVPISNHLYFYWYRQILGQKVEFLVSFYNNEISEKSEIFDDQFSVERPDGSNFTLKIRSTKLEDSAMYFCASTGSLNSPLHFGNGTRLTVT.

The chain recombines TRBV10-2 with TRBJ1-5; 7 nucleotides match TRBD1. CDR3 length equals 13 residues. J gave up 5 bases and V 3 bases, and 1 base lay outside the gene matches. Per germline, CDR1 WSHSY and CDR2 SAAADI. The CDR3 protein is CASSDTGDQPQHF. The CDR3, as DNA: TGCGCCAGCAGTGATACAGGGGATCAGCCCCAGCATTTT.

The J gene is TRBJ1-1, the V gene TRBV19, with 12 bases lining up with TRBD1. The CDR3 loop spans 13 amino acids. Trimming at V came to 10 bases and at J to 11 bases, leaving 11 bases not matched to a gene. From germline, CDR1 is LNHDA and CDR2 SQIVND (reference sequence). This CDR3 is CATAPGQGAHAFF. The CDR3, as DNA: TGTGCCACCGCACCGGGACAGGGGGCCCACGCTTTCTTT.